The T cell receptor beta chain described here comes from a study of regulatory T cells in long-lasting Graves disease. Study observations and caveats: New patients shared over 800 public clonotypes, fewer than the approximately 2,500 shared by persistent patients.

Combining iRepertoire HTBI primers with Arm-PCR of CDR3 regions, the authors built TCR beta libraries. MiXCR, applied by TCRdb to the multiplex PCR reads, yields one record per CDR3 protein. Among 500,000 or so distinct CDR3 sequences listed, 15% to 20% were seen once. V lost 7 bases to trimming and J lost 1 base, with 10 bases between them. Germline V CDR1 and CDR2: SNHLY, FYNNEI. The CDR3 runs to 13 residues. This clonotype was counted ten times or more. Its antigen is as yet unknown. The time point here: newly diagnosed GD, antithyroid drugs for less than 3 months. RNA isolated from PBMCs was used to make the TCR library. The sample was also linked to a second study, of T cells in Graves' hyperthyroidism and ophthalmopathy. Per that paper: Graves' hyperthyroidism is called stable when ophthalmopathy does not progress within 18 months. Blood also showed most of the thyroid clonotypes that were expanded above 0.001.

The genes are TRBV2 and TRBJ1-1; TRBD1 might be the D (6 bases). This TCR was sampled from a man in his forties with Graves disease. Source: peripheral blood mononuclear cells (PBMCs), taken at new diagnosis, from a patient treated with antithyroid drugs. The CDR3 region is CASMGTRNTEAFF. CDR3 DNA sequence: TGTGCCAGCATGGGGACAAGGAACACTGAAGCTTTCTTT.